The present TCR beta chain was sequenced within a study of blood T cell repertoires in COVID-19. Study-wide context: Whether acute or convalescent, the COVID-19 samples came from the United States, Italy and Spain. PBMCs, B-cell-depleted T cells, or T cells provided the cDNA or gDNA that made up the material.

In the original workflow: Reference gene primer amplification yielded estimated nucleated cell counts. Profiling relied on immunoSEQ multiplex PCR, and the TCRdb table lists in-frame clones only, not all of them. The V and J calls and clone size are taken from that table; D and trimming were inferred from the DNA. The table has a few hundred thousand clones, about 82% seen once; the top ten hold 4.5% to 5.5%. V was pared by 3 bases and J by 8 bases, with 3 bases of the junction left unmatched. The CDR3 runs 13 residues. Germline V gene lookup returns CDR1 LGHDT and CDR2 YNNKEL (reference sequence). This sequence originates from a man aged 45-60 years with active or convalescent COVID-19. The chain employs TRBV3-1 (or the pseudogene TRBV3-2) and TRBJ2-1; TRBD2 matches 8 bases. The sequenced sample was peripheral blood. CDR3 nucleotides: TGTGCCAGCAGCCACGGGAGGGCCTATGAGCAGTTCTTC. It yields the protein CASSHGRAYEQFF.